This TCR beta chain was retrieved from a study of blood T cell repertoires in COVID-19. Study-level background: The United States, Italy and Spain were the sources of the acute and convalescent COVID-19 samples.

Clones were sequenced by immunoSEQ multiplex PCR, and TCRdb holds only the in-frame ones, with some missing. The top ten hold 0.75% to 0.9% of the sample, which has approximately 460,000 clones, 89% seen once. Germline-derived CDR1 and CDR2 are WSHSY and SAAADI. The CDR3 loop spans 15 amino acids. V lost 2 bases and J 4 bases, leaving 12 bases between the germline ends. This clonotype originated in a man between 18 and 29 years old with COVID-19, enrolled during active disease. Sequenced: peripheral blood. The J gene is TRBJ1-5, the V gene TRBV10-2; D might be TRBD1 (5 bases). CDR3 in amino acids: CASSEAGHANQPQHF. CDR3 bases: TGCGCCAGCAGTGAGGCAGGACATGCGAATCAGCCCCAGCATTTT.